The following is a T cell receptor beta chain sequence with its context. The data were produced by immunoSEQ multiplex PCR, yet TCRdb's version contains in-frame clones alone and is incomplete. In the table there are about 670,000 clones, 70% to 90% of which are singletons. The CDR3 covers 13 residues. V was clipped by 0 bases and J by 4 bases; unmatched bases: 0. Germline CDR1 and CDR2: ENHRY and SYGVKD. These data originate in a study of blood T cell repertoires in COVID-19. Across the study: Sample material is recorded as cDNA or gDNA derived from T cells, B-cell-depleted T cells, or PBMCs.

This chain joins TRBV10-3 and TRBJ2-7; 7 positions agree with TRBD1. The sequenced sample was peripheral blood. The clonotype was recovered from a woman aged 18-30 years with acute or convalescent COVID-19. In DNA form, the CDR3 reads TGTGCCATCAGTGAGTCGGACAGGTACGAGCAGTACTTC. This codes for CAISESDRYEQYF.